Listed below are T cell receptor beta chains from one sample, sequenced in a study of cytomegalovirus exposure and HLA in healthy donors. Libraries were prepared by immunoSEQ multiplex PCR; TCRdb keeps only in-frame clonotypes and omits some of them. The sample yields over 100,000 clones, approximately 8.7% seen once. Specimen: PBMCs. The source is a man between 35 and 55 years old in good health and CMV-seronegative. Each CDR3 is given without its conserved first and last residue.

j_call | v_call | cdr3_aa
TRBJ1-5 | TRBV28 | ASSWAGGQPQH
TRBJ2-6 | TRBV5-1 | ASSLSTGAGANVLT
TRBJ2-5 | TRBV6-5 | ASGFRTGQETQY
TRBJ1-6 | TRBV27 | ASRGGEKSPLH
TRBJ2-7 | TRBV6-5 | ASSYSGTSSYEQY
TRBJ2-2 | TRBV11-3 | ASSSDIDGELF
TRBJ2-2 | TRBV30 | AWSVVAGPGELF
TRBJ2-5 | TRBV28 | ASSPGLAGGPEQETQY
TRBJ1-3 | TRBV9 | ASSPRTGSGNTIY
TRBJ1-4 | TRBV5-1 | ASSLRGLGDEKLF
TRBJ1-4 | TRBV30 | AWSVIPQGDSEKLF
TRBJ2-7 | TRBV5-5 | ASSFATGTYEQY